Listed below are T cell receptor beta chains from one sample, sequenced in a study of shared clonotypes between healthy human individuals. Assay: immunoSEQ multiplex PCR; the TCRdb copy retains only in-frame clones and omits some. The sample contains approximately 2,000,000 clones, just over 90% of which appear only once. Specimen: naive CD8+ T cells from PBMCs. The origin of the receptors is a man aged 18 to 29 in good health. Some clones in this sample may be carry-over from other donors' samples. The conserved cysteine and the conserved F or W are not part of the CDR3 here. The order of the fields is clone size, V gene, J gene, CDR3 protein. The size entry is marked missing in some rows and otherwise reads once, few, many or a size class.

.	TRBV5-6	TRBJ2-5	ASSATGFSQETQY
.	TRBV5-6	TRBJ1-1	ASSFPGEEMNTEAF
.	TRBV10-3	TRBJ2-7	AISVTEHTSYEQY
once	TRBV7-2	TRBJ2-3	ASSHLAGTGGFTDTQY
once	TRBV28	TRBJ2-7	ASSLVRDRSYEQY
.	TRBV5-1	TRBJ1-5	ASSPGTGSVQPQH
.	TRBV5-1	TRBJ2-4	ASSLEGNMRNIQY
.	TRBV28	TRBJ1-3	ASSFLGPAGNTIY
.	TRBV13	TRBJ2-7	ASSLGRGMNEQY
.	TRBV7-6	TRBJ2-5	ASSPRDYQVVETQY
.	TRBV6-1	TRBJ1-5	ASSEGQIAYSNQPQH
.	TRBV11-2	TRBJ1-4	ATRGGSTNEKLF
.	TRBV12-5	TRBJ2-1	ASGSGTGVRSSYNEQF
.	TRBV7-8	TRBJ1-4	ASSLERGQGVIATNEKLF
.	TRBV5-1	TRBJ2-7	ASSLVYSVPYEQY
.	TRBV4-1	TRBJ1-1	ASSHHKGGTEAF
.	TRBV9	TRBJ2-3	ASSVGSSTDTQY
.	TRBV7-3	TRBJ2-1	ASSPRDHGF
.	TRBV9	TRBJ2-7	ASSSGSEYEQY
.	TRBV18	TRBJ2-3	ASSLVTQQPTDTQY
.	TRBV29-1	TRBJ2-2	SAEQGNTGELF
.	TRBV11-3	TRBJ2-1	ASSLGRASGNYEQF
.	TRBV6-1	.	ASGQGSYEQY
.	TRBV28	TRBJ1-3	ASSLVASTGNTIY
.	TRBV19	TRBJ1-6	ASSIVPTGLNSPLH
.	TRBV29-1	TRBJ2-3	SVKIPGYTQY
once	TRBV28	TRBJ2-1	ASSPGRRVSYNEQF
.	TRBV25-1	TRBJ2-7	ASSLGNYEQY
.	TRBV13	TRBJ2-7	ASSFGNEQY
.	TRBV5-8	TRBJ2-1	ASSFTGGNEQF
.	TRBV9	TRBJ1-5	ASSPEGDSNQPQH
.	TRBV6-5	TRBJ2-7	ASSYRWGGGPDEQY